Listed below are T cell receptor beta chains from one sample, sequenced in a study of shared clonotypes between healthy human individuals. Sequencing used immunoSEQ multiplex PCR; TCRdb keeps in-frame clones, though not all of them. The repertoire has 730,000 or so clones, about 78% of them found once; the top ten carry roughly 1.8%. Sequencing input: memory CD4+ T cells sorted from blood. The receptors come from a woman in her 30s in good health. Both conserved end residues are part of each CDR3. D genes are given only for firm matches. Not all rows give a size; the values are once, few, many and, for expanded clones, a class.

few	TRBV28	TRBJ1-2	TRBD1	CASGDQGARYLGGYTF	TGTGCCAGCGGAGACCAGGGGGCGCGTTACTTGGGTGGCTACACCTTC
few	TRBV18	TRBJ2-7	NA	CASSPRAGNSYEQYF	TGTGCCAGCTCACCGCGAGCAGGGAACTCCTACGAGCAGTACTTC
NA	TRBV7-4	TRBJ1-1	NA	CASSLVAGTNTEAFF	TGTGCCAGCAGCTTAGTGGCGGGGACGAACACTGAAGCTTTCTTT
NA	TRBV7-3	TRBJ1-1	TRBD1	CASSSGPIRQGISEAFF	TGTGCCAGCAGCTCCGGTCCCATCAGACAGGGCATTTCTGAAGCTTTCTTT
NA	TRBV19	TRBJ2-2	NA	CASRRVNTGELFF	TGTGCCAGTAGAAGGGTAAACACCGGGGAGCTGTTTTTT
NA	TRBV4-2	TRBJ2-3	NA	CASSQDLSRRAWADTQYF	TGTGCCAGCAGCCAAGATCTCTCTAGGCGGGCGTGGGCAGATACGCAGTATTTT
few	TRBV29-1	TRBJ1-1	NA	CSVEEGNEAFF	TGCAGCGTTGAAGAGGGTAATGAAGCTTTCTTT
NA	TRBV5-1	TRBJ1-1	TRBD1	CASSLVGTGSTEAFF	TGCGCCAGCAGCTTGGTTGGGACAGGGTCCACTGAAGCTTTCTTT
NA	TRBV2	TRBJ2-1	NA	CASIREASYNEQFF	TGTGCCAGCATCAGGGAGGCTAGCTACAATGAGCAGTTCTTC
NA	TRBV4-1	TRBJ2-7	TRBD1	CASSQVSGTGGREQYF	TGCGCCAGCAGCCAAGTAAGTGGGACAGGGGGCCGCGAGCAGTACTTC
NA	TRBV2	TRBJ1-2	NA	CASSVKHGYTF	TGTGCCAGCAGTGTAAAGCATGGCTACACCTTC
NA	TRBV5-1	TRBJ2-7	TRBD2	CASSLSGRDEQYF	TGCGCCAGCAGCTTGAGCGGGAGGGACGAGCAGTACTTC
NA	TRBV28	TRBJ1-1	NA	CASNYRNTEAFF	TGTGCCAGCAACTACAGGAACACTGAAGCTTTCTTT
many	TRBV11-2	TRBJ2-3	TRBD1	CASSPIGGELDTQYF	TGTGCCAGCAGCCCGATAGGGGGCGAGTTGGATACGCAGTATTTT
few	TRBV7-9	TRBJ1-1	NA	CASSLSGFGEAFF	TGTGCCAGCAGCTTATCGGGTTTCGGTGAAGCTTTCTTT
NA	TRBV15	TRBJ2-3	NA	CATSRDLATDTQYF	TGTGCCACCAGCAGAGATCTAGCGACAGATACGCAGTATTTT
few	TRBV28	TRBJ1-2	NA	CASTLPRTNYGYTF	TGTGCCAGCACCCTCCCCCGGACTAACTATGGCTACACCTTC
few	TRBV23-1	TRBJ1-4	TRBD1	CASTTSQGRWATNEKLFF	TGCGCCAGCACCACCTCACAGGGGAGGTGGGCAACTAATGAAAAACTGTTTTTT
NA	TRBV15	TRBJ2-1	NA	CATSLDHNEQFF	TGTGCCACCAGCCTGGACCACAATGAGCAGTTCTTC
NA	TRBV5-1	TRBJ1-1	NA	CASSLVQGPEAFF	TGCGCCAGCAGCTTGGTACAGGGACCTGAAGCTTTCTTT
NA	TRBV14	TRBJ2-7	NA	CASSQGRTGLYEQYF	TGTGCCAGCAGCCAAGGACGAACGGGCCTCTACGAGCAGTACTTC
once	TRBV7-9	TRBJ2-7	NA	CASSLLVGSYEQYF	TGTGCCAGCAGCCTACTCGTTGGTTCCTACGAGCAGTACTTC
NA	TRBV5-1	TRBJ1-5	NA	CASWDVGRPVGSNQPQHF	TGCGCCAGCTGGGACGTCGGACGGCCGGTGGGTAGCAATCAGCCCCAGCATTTT
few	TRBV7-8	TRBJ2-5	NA	CASSYLWDQYF	TGTGCCAGCAGCTACCTCTGGGACCAGTACTTC
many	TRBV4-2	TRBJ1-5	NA	CASSQDEAGGNQPQHF	TGTGCCAGCAGCCAAGATGAGGCAGGGGGCAATCAGCCCCAGCATTTT
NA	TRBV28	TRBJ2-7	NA	CASTGSIYEQYF	TGTGCCAGCACCGGGAGTATCTACGAGCAGTACTTC
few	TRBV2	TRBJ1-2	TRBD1	CASSYRGLNYGYTF	TGTGCCAGCAGTTACAGGGGCCTCAACTATGGCTACACCTTC
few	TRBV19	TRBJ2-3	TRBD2	CASSPTGLAVTDTQYF	TGTGCCAGTAGTCCCACGGGACTAGCGGTCACAGATACGCAGTATTTT
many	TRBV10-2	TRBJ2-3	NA	CASSDRKATDTQYF	TGCGCCAGCAGTGATCGGAAGGCGACAGATACGCAGTATTTT
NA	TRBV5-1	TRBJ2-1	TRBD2	CASSSTSGGYNEQFF	TGCGCCAGCAGCTCTACTAGCGGGGGCTACAATGAGCAGTTCTTC
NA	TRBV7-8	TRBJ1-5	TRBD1	CASSPGQGAGQPQHF	TGTGCCAGCAGCCCCGGACAGGGGGCAGGACAGCCCCAGCATTTT
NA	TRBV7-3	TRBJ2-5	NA	CASSVSGGRRQETQYF	TGTGCCAGCAGCGTTAGCGGAGGACGACGCCAAGAGACCCAGTACTTC
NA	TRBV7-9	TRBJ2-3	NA	CASSLVGGNTDTQYF	TGTGCCAGCAGCTTAGTGGGCGGGAACACAGATACGCAGTATTTT
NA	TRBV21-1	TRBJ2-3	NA	CASSKALLAGGDVGTDTQYF	TGTGCCAGCAGCAAAGCGCTACTAGCGGGAGGGGACGTGGGGACAGATACGCAGTATTTT
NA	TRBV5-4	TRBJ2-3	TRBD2	CASSSRADGLARALYF	TGTGCCAGCAGTTCCCGCGCCGACGGACTAGCGCGAGCCCTGTATTTT
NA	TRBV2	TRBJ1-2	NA	CASKGDGTNYGYTF	TGTGCCAGCAAGGGAGACGGAACTAACTATGGCTACACCTTC
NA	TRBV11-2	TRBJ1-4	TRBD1	CASSQGQGAEKLFF	TGTGCCAGCAGCCAAGGACAGGGAGCCGAAAAACTGTTTTTT
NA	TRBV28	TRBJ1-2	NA	CASSPRWRGDGYGYTF	TGTGCCAGCAGTCCTCGATGGCGAGGGGACGGCTATGGCTACACCTTC
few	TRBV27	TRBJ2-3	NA	CASSSRLRGGSTDTQYF	TGTGCCAGCAGTTCTAGGTTGCGGGGCGGGAGCACAGATACGCAGTATTTT
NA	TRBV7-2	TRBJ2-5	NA	CASSHGTAQETQYF	TGTGCCAGCAGCCACGGGACTGCACAAGAGACCCAGTACTTC